Below are 27 T cell receptor beta chains sequenced from a single sample in a study of CD8+ T cells in alopecia areata. Following extraction, RNA underwent reverse transcription to cDNA, which served as the sequencing template. Sequencing was performed with immunoSEQ multiplex PCR; in TCRdb, only in-frame clones are kept and a portion is missing. The data hold roughly 200,000 clones, with less than 70% observed a single time. Treatment meaning: oral pan-JAK inhibitor, 5-10 mg twice daily. The input for sequencing was CD8+ T cells sorted from blood, taken at week 24, from a patient treated with tofacitinib. These receptors were taken from a human donor with alopecia areata.

The chain couples TRBV4-1 to TRBJ1-5, with D tentatively TRBD1 (5 bases). V was clipped by 0 bases and J by 7 bases, with 13 bases between them. The CDR3 length is 15 residues. Per the germline V gene, CDR1 is MGHRA and CDR2 is YSYEKL. The CDR3 loop reads CASSQEGVGVQPQHF. In DNA form, the CDR3 reads TGCGCCAGCAGCCAAGAAGGGGTGGGTGTCCAGCCCCAGCATTTT.

This clone was detected only a few times. The chain carries TRBV29-1 and TRBJ2-7; the match to TRBD1 covers 9 bases. CDR1 is SQVTM, CDR2 ANQGSEA, per germline. This CDR3 has 16 amino acids. Trimming took 3 bases from V and 0 from J; bases not matched to a gene: 9. CDR3 coding DNA: TGCAGCGTTGACGGGACAGGGAGGGGAAACTCCTACGAGCAGTACTTC. It yields the protein CSVDGTGRGNSYEQYF.

CDR3 DNA sequence: TGTGCCAGCAGCTTGAAGTTTGGCGGGGGGGTTCACAATGAGCAGTTCTTC. It yields the protein CASSLKFGGGVHNEQFF. V usage is TRBV5-4 and J usage is TRBJ2-1; 9 bases are shared with TRBD2. Germline trimming cut 1 base from V and 5 bases from J; bases unmatched to any gene: 10. This CDR3 is 17 amino acids long. The V gene's germline CDR1 is SGHNT and CDR2 YYREEE (reference sequence).

The chain couples TRBV5-1 to TRBJ1-2; no clear D. CDR1 is SGHRS and CDR2 is YFSETQ in the germline V gene. Trimming removed 4 bases from V and 12 bases from J, with 10 bases in between. The CDR3 runs to 10 residues. The CDR3 reads CASSRSCHTF. The CDR3, as DNA: TGCGCCAGCAGCCGTTCTTGCCACACCTTC. The variable domain in full, with the rest retrieved from reference TRBV5-1 and TRBJ1-2, is KAGVTQTPRYLIKTRGQQVTLSCSPISGHRSVSWYQQTPGQGLQFLFEYFSETQRNKGNFPGRFSGRQFSNSRSEMNVSTLELGDSALYLCASSRSCHTFGSGTRLTVV.

The V and J genes are TRBV7-2 and TRBJ2-1; 15 bases are a match to TRBD2. The CDR3 is 19 amino acids. CDR1 is SGHTA and CDR2 is FQGNSA in the germline V gene. V lost 1 base and J lost 3; bases outside the gene matches: 7. CDR3 nucleotides: TGTGCCAGCAGCTTAGAAGGACTAGCGGGGGGGCGGTTCTACAATGAGCAGTTCTTC. This gives the protein CASSLEGLAGGRFYNEQFF.

This clone was observed once. The genes are TRBV29-1 and TRBJ2-5; the D gene is possibly TRBD2 (5 bases). CDR1 SQVTM and CDR2 ANQGSEA come from the germline V gene. CDR3 size: 11 residues. Trimming pared 6 bases from V and 4 bases from J, leaving 9 bases between. The CDR3 DNA reads as TGCAGCGTAGAGGGTGGAGAGACCCAGTACTTC. It yields the protein CSVEGGETQYF. The complete variable domain, with remaining parts taken from reference TRBV29-1 and TRBJ2-5, reads SAVISQKPSRDICQRGTSLTIQCQVDSQVTMMFWYRQQPGQSLTLIATANQGSEATYESGFVIDKFPISRPNLTFSTLTVSNMSPEDSSIYLCSVEGGETQYFGPGTRLLVL.

This clone came up a few times. J is TRBJ2-2 and V is TRBV29-1; 7 positions match TRBD2. The germline V gene encodes CDR1 SQVTM and CDR2 ANQGSEA. The CDR3 covers 16 residues. The junction had 11 bases not matched to a gene; V was cut back by 1 base and J by 6 bases. DNA for the CDR3: TGCAGCGTTGAAGGGGTCATCGCGGGGGAGGCCGGGGAGCTGTTTTTT. It specifies CSVEGVIAGEAGELFF.

The rearrangement links TRBV9 to TRBJ1-4; D is unresolved. Trimming removed 0 bases at V and 8 bases at J, with 11 bases between. Germline lookup yields CDR1 SGDLS and CDR2 YYNGEE. This CDR3 is 14 amino acids long. CDR3: CASSVENGGEKLFF. CDR3 DNA sequence: TGTGCCAGCAGCGTAGAAAACGGCGGGGAAAAACTGTTTTTT.

This clone was seen a few times. The chain combines TRBV30 with TRBJ2-3, with D possibly matching TRBD2 (5 bases). V was pared by 2 bases and J by 2 bases, with 8 bases between. The CDR3 is made up of 13 amino acids. Germline CDR1 and CDR2: GTSNPN and SVGIG (reference sequence). CDR3 coding DNA: TGTGCCTGGAGTACCGGGATCACAGATACGCAGTATTTT. Protein: CAWSTGITDTQYF.

This chain connects TRBV9 to TRBJ1-6, with 8 bases fitting TRBD1. J gave up 3 bases and V 5 bases, and 4 bases lay outside the gene matches. This CDR3 contains 15 residues. CDR1 and CDR2 (germline): SGDLS, YYNGEE. CDR3 loop: CASRKTGDYNSPLHF. CDR3 DNA sequence: TGTGCCAGCAGAAAGACAGGGGACTATAATTCACCCCTCCACTTT.

A few counts support this clone. V and J are TRBV30 and TRBJ2-7; 14 positions match TRBD2. CDR3 length equals 15 residues. CDR1 GTSNPN and CDR2 SVGIG come from the germline V gene (reference sequence). The V and J ends lost 1 base and 6 bases, in that order; junction bases with no gene match: 5. The CDR3 nucleotides are TGTGCCTGGAGTGATGCCGGGACTAGCGGGGGCGAGCAGTACTTC. Translation: CAWSDAGTSGGEQYF.

V is TRBV27 and J is TRBJ1-2, with TRBD1 as a possible D gene (6 bases). Germline CDR1 MNHEY, CDR2 SMNVEV (reference sequence). The CDR3 consists of 11 residues. V lost 8 bases and J lost 2, with 6 bases in between. The CDR3 protein is CASGQNYGYTF. The CDR3 DNA reads as TGTGCCAGCGGACAGAACTATGGCTACACCTTC.

The genes are TRBV6-1 and TRBJ1-2, with D possibly TRBD1 on 6 matching bases. Between the trimmed V and J ends, which lost 7 bases and 1 base, there was a span of 7 bases. This CDR3 comprises 12 residues. The germline gives CDR1 MNHNS, CDR2 SASEGT. The CDR3 nucleotides read TGTGCCAGCACAGGGGATAACTATGGCTACACCTTC. This sequence encodes CASTGDNYGYTF.

The CDR3 coding sequence is TGTGCCAGCAGCTTAGACAGGGGGGACGAGCAGTACTTC. Translating gives CASSLDRGDEQYF. The chain carries TRBV11-2 and TRBJ2-7; D is perhaps TRBD1 (7 bases). The V gene's germline CDR1 is SGHAT and CDR2 FQNNGV. The CDR3 sequence is 13 residues long. The V gene lost 0 bases and the J gene lost 5 bases, with 8 bases spanning the gap. Full variable domain (remainder filled in from reference TRBV11-2 and TRBJ2-7): EAGVAQSPRYKIIEKRQSVAFWCNPISGHATLYWYQQILGQGPKLLIQFQNNGVVDDSQLPKDRFSAERLKGVDSTLKIQPAKLEDSAVYLCASSLDRGDEQYFGPGTRLTVT.

This clone was detected only once. This chain connects TRBV4-1 to TRBJ1-2; D perhaps matches TRBD1 (5 bases). Per germline, CDR1 MGHRA and CDR2 YSYEKL. The CDR3 has 15 amino acids. V gave up 1 base and J gave up 0 bases, with 9 bases separating them. CDR3 DNA: TGCGCCAGCAGCCAAGTCACAGGCCCTAACTATGGCTACACCTTC. Its protein is CASSQVTGPNYGYTF.

The chain links TRBV11-2 to TRBJ1-6; D uncertain. The CDR3 totals 13 residues. CDR1 and CDR2 (germline): SGHAT, FQNNGV. Trimming cost V 3 bases and J 5 bases, with 5 bases left between them. CDR3: CASSFGNNSPLHF. As DNA, the CDR3 is TGTGCCAGCAGCTTCGGCAATAATTCACCCCTCCACTTT.

The sample holds a few counts of this clone. V gene TRBV7-9 combines with J gene TRBJ2-1; perhaps TRBD2 as D (6 bases). The germline V gene has CDR1 SEHNR and CDR2 FQNEAQ (reference sequence). CDR3 size: 15 residues. The V and J ends lost 1 base and 8 bases respectively, with 15 bases between them. The CDR3 bases are TGTGCCAGCAGCTTAGTCGGCGGGGATGGCGATGAGCAGTTCTTC. This gives the protein CASSLVGGDGDEQFF.

The gene calls are TRBV13 and TRBJ1-2, with unresolved D. V dropped 6 bases and J dropped 3 bases, with 11 bases sitting between them. Germline CDR1 and CDR2: PRHDT and FYEKMQ (reference sequence). The CDR3 extends over 13 amino acids. Here the CDR3 reads CASSSTPDYGYTF. DNA for the CDR3: TGTGCCAGCAGTTCCACACCGGACTATGGCTACACCTTC.

This chain joins TRBV30 and TRBJ1-1; D remains ambiguous. CDR3 length equals 12 residues. The germline V and J ends were trimmed by 2 bases and 4 bases, with 8 bases remaining between them. The germline V gene encodes CDR1 GTSNPN and CDR2 SVGIG (reference sequence). The CDR3: CAWSSGITEAFF. The CDR3 bases are TGTGCCTGGAGTTCAGGTATCACTGAAGCTTTCTTT. The entire variable domain, with the rest obtained from reference TRBV30 and TRBJ1-1, is as follows: SQTIHQWPATLVQPVGSPLSLECTVEGTSNPNLYWYRQAAGRGLQLLFYSVGIGQISSEVPQNLSASRPQDRQFILSSKKLLLSDSGFYLCAWSSGITEAFFGQGTRLTVV.

Notes on this clone: Other DNA sequences of this sample code for an identical CDR3. The chain recombines TRBV7-2 with TRBJ2-7; a weak D match, TRBD2 (6 bases). The V and J ends lost 5 bases and 6 bases respectively, with 8 bases between them. Germline loops: CDR1 SGHTA, CDR2 FQGNSA. The CDR3 spans 11 residues. CDR3 region: CASSAGGEQYF. The CDR3 DNA reads as TGTGCCAGCAGCGCCGGGGGCGAGCAGTACTTC.

The chain carries TRBV9 and TRBJ2-1; 9 bases align to TRBD2. Germline CDR1 reads SGDLS; CDR2 reads YYNGEE. CDR3 length: 17 residues. With V trimmed by 4 bases and J by 8 bases, 16 bases remained unmatched. The DNA for the CDR3 is TGTGCCAGCAGCCTGCGACAGCGGGGGGCCGCTTGGGATGAGCAGTTCTTC. Protein product: CASSLRQRGAAWDEQFF.

Turning to this clone: A read error may account for a junction end that differs from germline. Distinct nucleotide sequences in the sample also encode this CDR3. The rearrangement links TRBV4-1 to TRBJ1-4, with D uncertain. This CDR3 contains 15 residues. CDR1 is MGHRA, CDR2 YSYEKL, per germline. CDR3: CASSQEQITDEKLFF. CDR3 bases: TGTGCCAGCAGCCAAGAGCAGATAACAGATGAAAAACTGTTTTTT.

J is TRBJ1-1 and V is TRBV7-2; D call uncertain. CDR1 and CDR2 (germline): SGHTA, FQGNSA. Trimming shortened V by 5 bases and J by 7 bases, and 8 bases separated the two germline ends. The CDR3 spans 11 residues. CDR3 in amino acids: CASSPGVEAFF. CDR3 DNA sequence: TGTGCCAGCAGCCCGGGTGTTGAAGCTTTCTTT.

The sample holds a few counts of this clone. The CDR3 sequence: CASSWDSGEQYF. For the CDR3, the DNA is TGTGCCAGCAGCTGGGACTCTGGCGAGCAGTACTTC. This chain connects TRBV7-9 to TRBJ2-7, with D perhaps TRBD2 (6 bases). With 4 bases removed from V and 6 bases from J, the gap between germline ends came to 10 bases. Germline CDR1 reads SEHNR; CDR2 reads FQNEAQ (reference sequence). This CDR3 region has 12 residues.

CDR3 amino acids: CASSIAGGPNEQFF. The CDR3 nucleotides are TGTGCCAGTAGTATAGCGGGGGGGCCTAATGAGCAGTTCTTC. This sequence joins TRBV19 and TRBJ2-1; 8 bases fit TRBD2. Germline assignment: CDR1 LNHDA and CDR2 SQIVND (reference sequence). V was clipped by 1 base and J by 7 bases; unmatched bases: 3. The CDR3 is 14 amino acids.

The gene calls are TRBV29-1 and TRBJ2-5; 7 bases line up with TRBD1. Germline CDR1 SQVTM, CDR2 ANQGSEA. The CDR3 spans 14 residues. The V and J ends lost 1 base and 5 bases, in that order; junction bases with no gene match: 7. Written as DNA, the CDR3 is TGCAGCGTTGAAGGAGACAGGGAGTTGGAGACCCAGTACTTC. Encoded protein: CSVEGDRELETQYF.

This chain joins TRBV7-8 and TRBJ2-2; no clear D gene. Germline CDR1 is SGHVS and CDR2 is FQNEAQ. The CDR3 is 15 residues long. Trimming removed 1 base from V and 0 bases from J, with 6 bases in between. CDR3 residues: CASSLGGSNTGELFF. The CDR3 nucleotides read TGTGCCAGCAGCTTAGGGGGTTCGAACACCGGGGAGCTGTTTTTT.